This is a list of T cell receptor beta chains from one sample in a study of cytomegalovirus exposure and HLA in healthy donors. This table comes from immunoSEQ multiplex PCR, and its TCRdb copy is limited to in-frame clones, with some not included. The sample has 100,000 to 150,000 clones; about 73% are singletons. The sample consisted of PBMCs. Receptors originate from a woman aged 45-60 years in good health and CMV-seropositive. CDR3s include the opening cysteine and the closing phenylalanine or tryptophan. Each record gives: V gene, D gene, J gene, clone size, CDR3 DNA, CDR3 protein. The D gene is left open where the match is weak. The listing skips clone size in some rows; elsewhere it reads once, few, many or a size class.

TRBV7-6	TRBD2	TRBJ2-5	once	TGTGCCAGCAGCCCCCCGGGACTACTCGAGCCCCAGTACTTC	CASSPPGLLEPQYF
TRBV7-2	TRBD1	TRBJ2-7	-	TGTGCCAGCAGCTTAGCAACGGGACAGACCCACGAGCAGTACTTC	CASSLATGQTHEQYF
TRBV5-1	TRBD2	TRBJ2-1	-	TGCGCCAGCAGCTCCGGACTAGCGGGGGACAATGAGCAGTTCTTC	CASSSGLAGDNEQFF
TRBV6-5	TRBD1	TRBJ1-1	few	TGTGCCAGCAGCATGGACAGGGTTCTCTCTGAAGCTTTCTTT	CASSMDRVLSEAFF
TRBV4-3	TRBD2	TRBJ2-1	few	TGCGCCAGCAGCCAAGAACGGGGGGGCGGGGAGGATGAGCAGTTCTTC	CASSQERGGGEDEQFF
TRBV5-4	-	TRBJ1-2	-	TGTGCCAGCAGGAATACAGGGCCGCGGGGCTACACCTTC	CASRNTGPRGYTF
TRBV7-9	-	TRBJ2-1	-	TGTGCCAGCAGCTTACTCCGGAGCCCCGGCGATGAGCAGTTCTTC	CASSLLRSPGDEQFF
TRBV13	-	TRBJ2-7	-	TGTGCCAGCAGCGAGACACCGAGCTACGAGCAGTACTTC	CASSETPSYEQYF
TRBV2	-	TRBJ1-1	-	TGTGCCAGCAGTCCGACAGGCTATGTGTCTGAAGCTTTCTTT	CASSPTGYVSEAFF
TRBV5-8	-	TRBJ2-2	-	TGTGCCAGCAGCTGGGGAGAACGGGGGGCGTGGACCGGGGAGCTGTTTTTT	CASSWGERGAWTGELFF
TRBV27	TRBD1	TRBJ1-1	-	TGTGCCAGCAGGATGGACAGGGTAAACACTGAAGCTTTCTTT	CASRMDRVNTEAFF
TRBV6-1	-	TRBJ1-2	-	TGTGCCAGCAGTCCACAGGGTGGCTCCTGGGGCTACACCTTC	CASSPQGGSWGYTF
TRBV11-3	-	TRBJ2-6	-	TGTGCCAGCAGCTTAGGGGGCGCTGGGGCCAACGTCCTGACTTTC	CASSLGGAGANVLTF
TRBV7-8	-	TRBJ1-5	-	TGTGCCAGCAGCTTGGGGAGTTACTCGGGTAATCAGCCCCAGCATTTT	CASSLGSYSGNQPQHF
TRBV5-4	-	TRBJ2-7	-	TGTGCCAGCAGCCTAGACATTGACAGCTCCTACGAGCAGTACTTC	CASSLDIDSSYEQYF
TRBV5-1	TRBD1	TRBJ1-2	-	TGCGCCAGCAGCTTCTCGAAGGGGGCGCTTGGCTACACCTTC	CASSFSKGALGYTF
TRBV6-5	-	TRBJ1-5	-	TGTGCCAGCAGTTACGGGCAGGGGAGCACTCAGCCCCAGCATTTT	CASSYGQGSTQPQHF
TRBV5-4	-	TRBJ2-5	few	TGTGCCAGCAGCCGCAAGTTGGGTGGTGCGAGGGAAGAGACCCAGTACTTC	CASSRKLGGAREETQYF
TRBV7-6	-	TRBJ2-7	-	TGTGCCAGCAGCTTAGCCCCAGGCGCCTACGAGCAGTACTTC	CASSLAPGAYEQYF
TRBV18	-	TRBJ2-3	-	TGTGCCAGCTCACCACCTCGGAGCACAGATACGCAGTATTTT	CASSPPRSTDTQYF
TRBV12-5	TRBD2	TRBJ2-3	-	TGTGCTAGTGGTTTGACCTCAGCGGGGTATACGCAGTATTTT	CASGLTSAGYTQYF